The 29 T cell receptor beta chains below all came from one sample that was sequenced in a study of T cells after yellow fever vaccination. One entry per CDR3 protein, called by TCRdb with MiXCR from the 5' RACE reads. The data hold about 75,000 distinct CDR3 sequences, with 7.3% observed a single time. Specimen: CD8+ T cells sorted from PBMCs, collected less than 11 days after the first yellow fever vaccination. All receptors come from a man between 18 and 29 years old who received the YFV17D yellow fever vaccine.

This chain connects TRBV7-8 to TRBJ2-7; a weak D match, TRBD1 (5 bases). The CDR3 loop spans 14 amino acids. Trimming cost V 4 bases and J 7 bases, with 17 bases left between them. From germline, CDR1 is SGHVS and CDR2 FQNEAQ. The CDR3 loop reads CASSWGFGSLEQYF. The CDR3 bases are TGTGCCAGCAGCTGGGGCTTCGGGTCATTAGAGCAGTACTTC.

Concerning this clonotype itself: A much larger clone sits a single nucleotide away, making a read error possible. The chain couples TRBV5-6 to TRBJ2-3; no definite D call. The CDR3 consists of 13 residues. Trimming removed 4 bases at V and 2 bases at J, with 8 bases between. Germline V gene lookup returns CDR1 SGHDT and CDR2 YYEEEE. Written as DNA, the CDR3 is TGTGCCAGCAGCCTGGTCTACACAGATACGCAGTATTTT. Translating gives CASSLVYTDTQYF.

This clonotype was seen at least ten times. The chain joins TRBV24-1 to TRBJ2-5; 9 bases match TRBD1. This CDR3 region has 17 residues. Germline V gene sequence: CDR1 KGHDR, CDR2 SFDVKD. V trimming: 6 bases; J trimming: 3 bases; junction bases outside the gene matches: 13. The CDR3 is CATSKTARTGAEETQYF. The CDR3, as DNA: TGTGCCACCAGTAAAACAGCCAGGACAGGGGCCGAAGAGACCCAGTACTTC.

This chain uses TRBV4-3 with TRBJ1-2; TRBD1 aligns across 9 bases. The CDR3 length is 16 residues. V gave up 0 bases and J gave up 4 bases; unmatched junction bases: 6. CDR1 is LGHNA, CDR2 YSLEER, per germline. The CDR3 nucleotides are TGCGCCAGCAGCCAAGATCGGGGGACAGGGTTCTATGGCTACACCTTC. This encodes CASSQDRGTGFYGYTF.

In this sample, this clonotype turned up many times. The chain employs TRBV20-1 and TRBJ2-5; 7 bases line up with TRBD2. Germline CDR1 reads DFQATT; CDR2 reads SNEGSKA (reference sequence). This CDR3 is 13 amino acids long. The V segment lost 5 bases and the J segment 4 bases; nucleotides outside the gene matches: 7. CDR3 DNA sequence: TGCAGTGCTCCCCGGGGGGATCCAGAGACCCAGTACTTC. It specifies CSAPRGDPETQYF.

This clonotype was recorded at least ten times. This sequence joins TRBV6-5 and TRBJ2-1; 8 bases are a match to TRBD2. Trimming took 0 bases from V and 3 from J; bases not matched to a gene: 4. Germline V gives CDR1 MNHEY, CDR2 SVGAGI. CDR3 length equals 16 residues. The CDR3 loop reads CASSYSREGDYNEQFF. The CDR3 DNA reads as TGTGCCAGCAGTTACTCCCGGGAGGGGGACTACAATGAGCAGTTCTTC.

Many counts were recorded for this clonotype. V and J are TRBV9 and TRBJ2-5, with a weak D call TRBD1 (6 bases). Germline CDR1 is SGDLS and CDR2 is YYNGEE. With 3 bases removed from V and 6 bases from J, the gap between germline ends came to 15 bases. The CDR3 totals 14 residues. The CDR3 sequence: CASSATGKGKTQYF. The CDR3 nucleotides are TGTGCCAGCAGCGCAACAGGGAAGGGAAAGACCCAGTACTTC.

In this sample, this clonotype turned up many times. V is TRBV5-6 and J is TRBJ2-2; D possibly uses TRBD1 or TRBD2 (5 bases each). CDR1 and CDR2 (germline): SGHDT, YYEEEE. The length of the CDR3 is 13 residues. Trimming removed 2 bases at V and 6 bases at J, with 8 bases between. The CDR3 loop reads CASSFGAPGELFF. DNA for the CDR3: TGTGCCAGCAGCTTCGGGGCTCCCGGGGAGCTGTTTTTT.

This clonotype was counted many times. This rearrangement joins TRBV28 to TRBJ2-7; D not resolved. Trimming stripped 8 bases from V and 1 base from J, with 18 bases between. The V gene's germline CDR1 is MDHEN and CDR2 SYDVKM. This CDR3 comprises 15 residues. CDR3 protein: CASHRAKGRSYEQYV. CDR3 bases: TGTGCCAGCCACCGCGCAAAAGGCCGTTCCTACGAGCAGTACGTC.

This clonotype was detected many times. The V and J genes are TRBV28 and TRBJ2-3; D is unresolved. Germline values: CDR1 MDHEN, CDR2 SYDVKM. This CDR3 is built from 14 residues. The V and J ends lost 6 bases and 0 bases respectively, with 10 bases between them. CDR3 in amino acids: CASSPESSTDTQYF. The CDR3 DNA reads as TGTGCCAGCAGCCCGGAGAGTAGCACAGATACGCAGTATTTT.

This clonotype was seen at least ten times. The chain has TRBV7-9 and TRBJ2-2; D is unresolved. There are 16 residues in the CDR3. Germline loops: CDR1 SEHNR, CDR2 FQNEAQ (reference sequence). Trimming left V 0 bases short and J 4 bases short, with 12 bases between. The DNA of the CDR3 is TGTGCCAGCAGCTTAGCGCTCCACAGAACCACCGGGGAGCTGTTTTTT. Its translation: CASSLALHRTTGELFF.

The chain has TRBV4-1 and TRBJ1-3; D is unresolved. The CDR3 consists of 15 residues. The ends were cut back, 0 bases at V and 0 bases at J, with 6 bases in the middle. Germline V gives CDR1 MGHRA, CDR2 YSYEKL. In DNA, the CDR3 is TGCGCCAGCAGCCAAGATAGAGTCTCTGGAAACACCATATATTTT. Protein: CASSQDRVSGNTIYF.

The V and J genes are TRBV4-1 and TRBJ1-4; D not certain. Germline V gene lookup returns CDR1 MGHRA and CDR2 YSYEKL. Deletions cut 4 bases from V and 8 bases from J, with 17 bases between. CDR3 size: 15 residues. CDR3: CASSLIAYIGEKLFF. In nucleotides, the CDR3 is TGCGCCAGCAGCCTTATAGCCTACATCGGCGAAAAACTGTTTTTT.

The chain couples TRBV12-5 to TRBJ2-1, with 9 positions matching TRBD2. Germline V gene sequence: CDR1 LGHNT, CDR2 FRNRAP. The CDR3 contains 13 residues. CDR3 loop: CASGSGGHNEQFF. CDR3 sequence (DNA): TGTGCCAGCGGGAGCGGGGGGCACAATGAGCAGTTCTTC.

At least ten counts were recorded for this clonotype. V usage is TRBV7-9 and J usage is TRBJ1-1; unclear D gene. Deletions cut 0 bases from V and 5 bases from J, with 13 bases between. Per the germline V gene, CDR1 is SEHNR and CDR2 is FQNEAQ (reference sequence). The length of the CDR3 is 15 residues. The CDR3 sequence: CASSLARIFGTEAFF. CDR3 bases: TGTGCCAGCAGCTTAGCGCGGATCTTCGGGACTGAAGCTTTCTTT.

The rearrangement uses TRBV15 and TRBJ1-1; D is uncertain. CDR1 and CDR2 (germline): LNHNV, YYDKDF (reference sequence). The CDR3 runs to 13 residues. The CDR3 protein is CVTQPTPNTEAFF. CDR3 sequence (DNA): TGTGTAACCCAGCCGACACCGAACACTGAAGCTTTCTTT. The whole variable domain, filled in from reference TRBV15 and TRBJ1-1, reads DAMVIQNPRYQVTQFGKPVTLSCSQTLNHNVMYWYQQKSSQAPKLLFHYYDKDFNNEADTPDNFQSRRPNTSFCFLDIRSPGLGDTAMYLCVTQPTPNTEAFFGQGTRLTVV.

This clonotype showed up just a few times. The V call is TRBV11-1, the J call TRBJ2-3; either TRBD1 or TRBD2 may fit D (6 bases each). The CDR3 has 16 residues. The germline V gene has CDR1 SGHAT and CDR2 FQDESV (reference sequence). V was trimmed by 6 bases and J by 2 bases, leaving 18 bases between them. The DNA of the CDR3 is TGTGCCAGCAGTCACGACTGGGGGGCCAACACAGATACGCAGTATTTT. Protein sequence: CASSHDWGANTDTQYF.

This chain joins TRBV20-1 and TRBJ2-7; D remains unclear. Trimming took 6 bases from V and 1 from J, leaving 10 bases between them. Germline V lookup: CDR1 DFQATT, CDR2 SNEGSKA (reference sequence). This CDR3 comprises 12 residues. CDR3 in amino acids: CSAITISYEQYF. The CDR3 nucleotides are TGCAGTGCAATCACAATTTCCTACGAGCAGTACTTC.

This clonotype was counted between two and nine times. This chain joins TRBV5-6 and TRBJ1-2, with D uncertain. V was clipped by 1 base and J by 6 bases, with 4 bases between them. The CDR3 loop spans 11 amino acids. Germline values: CDR1 SGHDT, CDR2 YYEEEE. The CDR3 bases are TGTGCCAGCAGCTTGATTGATGGCTACACCTTC. Translation gives CASSLIDGYTF.

The chain combines TRBV19 with TRBJ1-1; possibly TRBD1 for D (6 bases). This CDR3 is built from 12 residues. Per the germline V gene, CDR1 is LNHDA and CDR2 is SQIVND (reference sequence). V was cut by 10 bases and J by 1 base, with 10 bases left in between. The CDR3 region is CATLQGNTEAFF. CDR3 coding DNA: TGTGCCACTCTACAGGGGAACACTGAAGCTTTCTTT.

This clonotype was observed at least ten times. The chain couples TRBV20-1 to TRBJ1-5; D is ambiguous. The CDR3 runs 11 residues. Germline values: CDR1 DFQATT, CDR2 SNEGSKA (reference sequence). V was cut by 3 bases and J by 6 bases, with 6 bases left in between. The CDR3 DNA is TGCAGTGCTAGGATAGGTCAGCCCCAGCATTTT. Translation gives CSARIGQPQHF.

This clonotype was observed at least ten times. This chain uses TRBV2 with TRBJ2-1, with 12 bases aligning to TRBD2. This CDR3 is built from 15 residues. CDR1 is SNHLY and CDR2 is FYNNEI in the germline V gene. With 0 bases clipped from V and 10 bases from J, the junction kept 4 bases outside the gene matches. The CDR3 DNA follows: TGTGCCAGCAGTGAAGCGCTAGCGGGGGGGCAAGAGCAGTTCTTC. This encodes CASSEALAGGQEQFF. The whole variable domain, filled in from reference TRBV2 and TRBJ2-1, reads EPEVTQTPSHQVTQMGQEVILRCVPISNHLYFYWYRQILGQKVEFLVSFYNNEISEKSEIFDDQFSVERPDGSNFTLKIRSTKLEDSAMYFCASSEALAGGQEQFFGPGTRLTVL.

This clonotype was found many times. This sequence joins TRBV28 and TRBJ2-3, with D tentatively TRBD1 or TRBD2 (5 bases each). The germline V and J ends were trimmed by 5 bases and 3 bases, with 18 bases remaining between them. Germline values: CDR1 MDHEN, CDR2 SYDVKM. CDR3 length: 16 residues. The CDR3 DNA follows: TGTGCCAGCAGTCCATACTCCGGGACCACGACAGATACGCAGTATTTT. Encoded protein: CASSPYSGTTTDTQYF.

This clonotype was detected only a few times. The chain carries TRBV7-2 and TRBJ2-2; 7 bases are a match to TRBD2. The ends lost 8 bases at V and 6 bases at J; junction bases unmatched: 6. The CDR3 is 13 residues long. Germline V CDR1 and CDR2: SGHTA, FQGNSA. This CDR3 reads CASGGGYAGELFF. The CDR3 region has the DNA TGTGCCAGCGGCGGGGGTTACGCCGGGGAGCTGTTTTTT.

This clonotype showed up many times. The chain employs TRBV20-1 and TRBJ1-2; D not resolved. Germline-derived CDR1 and CDR2 are DFQATT and SNEGSKA (reference sequence). Trimming removed 5 bases at V and 3 bases at J, with 10 bases between. CDR3 size: 12 residues. CDR3 loop: CSAGKRDYGYTF. Here the CDR3 DNA reads TGCAGTGCTGGTAAAAGGGACTATGGCTACACCTTC.

This clonotype was recorded at least ten times. The chain has TRBV15 and TRBJ2-2; D call uncertain. This CDR3 region has 11 residues. Per the germline V gene, CDR1 is LNHNV and CDR2 is YYDKDF (reference sequence). Trimming shortened V by 0 bases and J by 11 bases, and 4 bases separated the two germline ends. The CDR3 protein is CATSRDVELFF. For the CDR3, the DNA is TGTGCCACCAGCAGAGATGTAGAGCTGTTTTTT.

There are many counts of this clonotype. The chain uses TRBV7-6 and TRBJ2-5, with 15 bases lining up with TRBD2. Per the germline V gene, CDR1 is SGHVS and CDR2 is FNYEAQ. The CDR3 runs to 15 residues. V lost 4 bases to trimming and J lost 6 bases; unmatched junction nucleotides: 3. Written as DNA, the CDR3 is TGTGCCAGCAGCTCCGGGACTAGCGGGGGGAAGACCCAGTACTTC. It specifies CASSSGTSGGKTQYF. Drawing the rest from reference TRBV7-6 and TRBJ2-5, the complete variable domain is GAGVSQSPRYKVTKRGQDVALRCDPISGHVSLYWYRQALGQGPEFLTYFNYEAQQDKSGLPNDRFSAERPEGSISTLTIQRTEQRDSAMYRCASSSGTSGGKTQYFGPGTRLLVL.

This clonotype was picked up many times. This chain links TRBV6-1 with TRBJ1-5, with 9 bases that match TRBD1. Unmatched junction bases numbered 2, after V lost 0 bases and J lost 5 bases. CDR1 MNHNS and CDR2 SASEGT come from the germline V gene. This CDR3 is 15 amino acids long. CDR3 protein: CASSEARTGDQPQHF. CDR3 coding DNA: TGTGCCAGCAGTGAAGCGCGGACAGGGGATCAGCCCCAGCATTTT.

The genes are TRBV11-2 and TRBJ2-5, with 9 bases aligning to TRBD1. This CDR3 has 14 amino acids. V shed 5 bases, J shed 5 bases, and the junction held 6 bases outside the gene matches. Germline values: CDR1 SGHAT, CDR2 FQNNGV. The CDR3 nucleotides read TGTGCCAGCAGCATGGGACAGGGAGGCGAGACCCAGTACTTC. Its translation: CASSMGQGGETQYF. The variable domain in full, with the rest retrieved from reference TRBV11-2 and TRBJ2-5, is EAGVAQSPRYKIIEKRQSVAFWCNPISGHATLYWYQQILGQGPKLLIQFQNNGVVDDSQLPKDRFSAERLKGVDSTLKIQPAKLEDSAVYLCASSMGQGGETQYFGPGTRLLVL.